The clone carrying this T cell receptor beta chain showed up just a few times. Its target is unknown. This entry belongs to a study of neoadjuvant nivolumab and ipilimumab in lung cancer. Overall study context: The combination arm added day-1 ipilimumab 1 mg/kg to nivolumab 3 mg/kg on days 1, 15, 29. Overall study findings and caveats: From pretherapy to surgery, tumor richness and clonality rose with dual therapy.

This CDR3 has 16 residues. V shed 0 bases, J shed 3 bases, and the junction held 7 bases outside the gene matches. Germline CDR1 SGHTA, CDR2 FQGTGA. Libraries were prepared by immunoSEQ multiplex PCR; TCRdb keeps only in-frame clonotypes and omits some of them. Of about 10,000 clones in the sample, approximately 77% were seen once. Sequenced here: tumor tissue, sampled after neoadjuvant nivolumab, alone or with ipilimumab, at or shortly before surgery. V and J are TRBV7-3 and TRBJ2-7; 8 bases agree with TRBD1. This receptor was identified in an adult with non-small cell lung cancer. Some clones in this sample may be carry-over from other donors' samples. The CDR3 loop reads CASSLTPGQAYYEQYF. The CDR3 DNA reads TGTGCCAGCAGCTTAACACCGGGACAGGCCTACTACGAGCAGTACTTC.